Listed below are T cell receptor beta chains from one sample, sequenced in a study of T cell changes during pregnancy in multiple sclerosis. The data were produced by immunoSEQ multiplex PCR, yet TCRdb's version contains in-frame clones alone and is incomplete. Seen here are just over 60,000 clones, over 80% observed once, and the top ten hold roughly 2.7%. Sequences were derived from peripheral blood, sampled in the second trimester of pregnancy. Receptors were obtained from a female donor in good health, enrolled as a control in a pregnancy study. CDR3s include the opening cysteine and the closing phenylalanine or tryptophan. D genes are given only for firm matches. Clone size appears in some rows only: once, few, many, or a class for an expanded clone.

V gene	D gene	J gene	clone size	CDR3 DNA	CDR3 protein
TRBV28	TRBD2	TRBJ2-7	.	TGTGCCAGCAAGGTTACTAGCGGGAGTAGCTACGAGCAGTACTTC	CASKVTSGSSYEQYF
TRBV19	.	TRBJ1-1	.	TGTGCCAGTAGTAAATCCGGGGTTACTGAAGCTTTCTTT	CASSKSGVTEAFF
TRBV11-2	TRBD2	TRBJ2-3	once	TGTGCCAGCAGCCCGGGACTAGCAACGTCGGATACGCAGTATTTT	CASSPGLATSDTQYF
TRBV18	TRBD1	TRBJ1-3	.	TGTGCCAGCTCACCCGGCAGGACAGGGGAAATACCCTCTGGAAACACCATATATTTT	CASSPGRTGEIPSGNTIYF
TRBV7-2	.	TRBJ1-5	.	TGTGCCAGCAGCTCCCGGGACACCCCAGCCTATAGCAATCAGCCCCAGCATTTT	CASSSRDTPAYSNQPQHF
TRBV28	.	TRBJ2-3	once	TGTGCCAGCGAGGGGGATGATACGCAGTATTTT	CASEGDDTQYF
TRBV4-1	TRBD2	TRBJ2-1	.	TGCGCCAGCAGCCAGGCCGGGACTAGAAACAATGAGCAGTTCTTC	CASSQAGTRNNEQFF
TRBV6-6	.	TRBJ2-4	.	TGTGCCGGATCGACGTGGCCTAGAGGCATTCAGTACTTC	CAGSTWPRGIQYF
TRBV6-4	.	TRBJ2-1	.	TGTGCCAGCAGTGCCGACACCCTGTCAATGCCCAATGAGCAGTTCTTC	CASSADTLSMPNEQFF
TRBV5-1	.	TRBJ2-1	.	TGCGCCAGCAGCCCACGGCGCGGGCACGGGGATGAGCAGTTCTTC	CASSPRRGHGDEQFF
TRBV10-2	TRBD1	TRBJ1-2	.	TGCGCCAGCAGGGTATCTCTCTTGGACAGGCTCCGTTTTGGCTACACCTTC	CASRVSLLDRLRFGYTF
TRBV7-9	.	TRBJ1-4	once	TGTGCCAGCAGCAAAGAAGGGACTGACGAAAAACTGTTTTTT	CASSKEGTDEKLFF
TRBV6-6	.	TRBJ1-4	.	TGTGCCAGCAGGAGCTACGGGTCCCCGGCTAATGAAAAACTGTTTTTT	CASRSYGSPANEKLFF
TRBV12-5	.	TRBJ2-4	.	TGTGCTAGTGGTTTGGTATCCGGAGTTCTAGCCAAAAACATTCAGTACTTC	CASGLVSGVLAKNIQYF
TRBV15	.	TRBJ2-1	.	TGTGCCACCAGCAGAGTCTTCTCCTACAATGAGCAGTTCTTC	CATSRVFSYNEQFF
TRBV11-2	TRBD2	TRBJ2-7	few	TGTGCCAGCAGCTTAGGGGGGACTAACTACGAGCAGTACTTC	CASSLGGTNYEQYF
TRBV14	TRBD1	TRBJ2-3	.	TGTGCCAGCAGTCCTTCCTCAGGGGGAGATACGCAGTATTTT	CASSPSSGGDTQYF
TRBV28	.	TRBJ2-5	.	TGTGCCAGCAGCGATTTTGCGGGAGAGACCCAGTACTTC	CASSDFAGETQYF
TRBV7-9	.	TRBJ1-2	.	TGTGCCAGCAGCCCCGGAAGGGGGTCCTATGGCTACACCTTC	CASSPGRGSYGYTF
TRBV25-1	.	TRBJ1-2	.	TGTGCCAGCAACGCCGACAGGGGCTACACCTTC	CASNADRGYTF
TRBV18	TRBD2	TRBJ2-3	.	TGTGCCAGCTCACCATTAGCGGGGGAAGTGGGTACGCAGTATTTT	CASSPLAGEVGTQYF
TRBV2	.	TRBJ1-6	.	TGTGCCAGCAGTCGAAGCTGGGGGCAATGGAATTCACCCCTCCACTTT	CASSRSWGQWNSPLHF
TRBV5-1	TRBD1	TRBJ2-3	once	TGCGCCAGCAGCTTGGTAGAGACAGGGGGAGATACGCAGTATTTT	CASSLVETGGDTQYF
TRBV9	TRBD2	TRBJ2-3	.	TGTGCCAGCAGCGTAGGTTCTAGCGGGGGCACAGATACGCAGTATTTT	CASSVGSSGGTDTQYF
TRBV11-2	TRBD2	TRBJ2-7	once	TGTGCCAGCAGCCTGTTGGGACTAGCGGGATTTTTACTGTCCCGGGAGCAGTACTTC	CASSLLGLAGFLLSREQYF
TRBV11-2	.	TRBJ2-1	.	TGTGCCAGCAGCCCCCTCTCGGACCCCAGGGACAATGAGCAGTTCTTC	CASSPLSDPRDNEQFF
TRBV18	.	TRBJ2-7	.	TGTGCCAGCTCACCCGACGGGGGTTACGAGCAGTACTTC	CASSPDGGYEQYF
TRBV5-1	TRBD2	TRBJ2-5	.	TGCGCCAGCAGCTTGGTACTAGCGGGGACTAGTCAAGAGACCCAGTACTTC	CASSLVLAGTSQETQYF
TRBV6-1	.	TRBJ1-2	.	TGTGCCAGCAGTGTCGCCCAGACAGTGGTTAACTATGGCTACACCTTC	CASSVAQTVVNYGYTF
TRBV7-2	.	TRBJ1-2	.	TGTGCCAGCAGCTTACAACAGGGAGATGGCTACACCTTC	CASSLQQGDGYTF
TRBV7-3	TRBD2	TRBJ2-7	.	TGTGCCAGCAGCTTATCAGCTAGCGGGGACTACGAGCAGTACTTC	CASSLSASGDYEQYF
TRBV7-9	.	TRBJ2-2	.	TGTGCCAGCGACCGGGGAACCGGGGAGCTGTTTTTT	CASDRGTGELFF
TRBV28	TRBD1	TRBJ1-1	.	TGTGCCAGCAGTCTTCTGACAGGGGGGATGAACACTGAAGCTTTCTTT	CASSLLTGGMNTEAFF
TRBV28	TRBD2	TRBJ2-1	.	TGTGCCAGCAGTTTCGGACTAGCGGGGGATTACAATGAGCAGTTCTTC	CASSFGLAGDYNEQFF
TRBV30	.	TRBJ2-7	.	TGTGCCTGGTCCTCCAGGGGGGCGCAGTACTTC	CAWSSRGAQYF
TRBV27	.	TRBJ1-2	once	TGTGCCAGCAGTTCCCAGGGTTTTGGGGACTATGGCTACACCTTC	CASSSQGFGDYGYTF
TRBV28	.	TRBJ1-5	.	TGTGCCAGCAGTTCGGCGGGATCCGTCAAGCCCCAGCATTTT	CASSSAGSVKPQHF